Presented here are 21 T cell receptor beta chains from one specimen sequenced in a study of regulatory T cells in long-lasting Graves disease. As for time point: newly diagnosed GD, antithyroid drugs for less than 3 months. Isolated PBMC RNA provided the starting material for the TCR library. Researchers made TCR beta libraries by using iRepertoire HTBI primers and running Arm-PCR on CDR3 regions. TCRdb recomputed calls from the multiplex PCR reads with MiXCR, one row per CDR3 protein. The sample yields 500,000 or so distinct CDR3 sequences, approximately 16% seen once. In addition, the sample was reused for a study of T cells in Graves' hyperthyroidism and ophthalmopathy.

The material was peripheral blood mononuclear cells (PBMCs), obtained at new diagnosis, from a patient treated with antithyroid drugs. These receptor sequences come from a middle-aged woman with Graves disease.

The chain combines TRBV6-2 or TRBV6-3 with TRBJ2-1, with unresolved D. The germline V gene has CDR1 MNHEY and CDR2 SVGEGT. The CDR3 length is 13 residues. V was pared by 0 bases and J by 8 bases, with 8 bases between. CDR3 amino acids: CASSYSTWDEQFF. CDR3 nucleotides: TGTGCCAGCAGTTACTCGACCTGGGATGAGCAGTTCTTC.

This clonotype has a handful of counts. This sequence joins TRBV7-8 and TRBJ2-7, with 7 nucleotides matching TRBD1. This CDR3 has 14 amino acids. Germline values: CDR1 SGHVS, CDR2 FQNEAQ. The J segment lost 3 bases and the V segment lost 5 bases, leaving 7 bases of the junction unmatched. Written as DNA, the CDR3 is TGTGCCAGCAGCAAAAACAGGGGCCTCTACGAGCAGTACTTC. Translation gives CASSKNRGLYEQYF.

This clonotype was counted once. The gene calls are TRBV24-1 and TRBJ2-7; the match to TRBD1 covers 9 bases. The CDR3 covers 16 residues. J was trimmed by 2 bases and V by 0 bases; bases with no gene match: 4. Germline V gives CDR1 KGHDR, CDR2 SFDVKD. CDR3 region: CATSDLRQGVTYEQYF. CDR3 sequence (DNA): TGTGCCACCAGTGATTTGAGACAGGGGGTTACCTACGAGCAGTACTTC.

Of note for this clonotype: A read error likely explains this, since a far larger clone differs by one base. CDR3 residues: CSALSGGAYEQFF. The CDR3 DNA is TGCAGTGCCCTAAGCGGGGGGGCCTACGAGCAGTTCTTC. The rearrangement joins TRBV20-1 to TRBJ2-1; 10 nucleotides align to TRBD2. V lost 6 bases to trimming and J lost 10 bases; unmatched junction nucleotides: 9. The CDR3 consists of 13 residues. Germline V gives CDR1 DFQATT, CDR2 SNEGSKA (reference sequence).

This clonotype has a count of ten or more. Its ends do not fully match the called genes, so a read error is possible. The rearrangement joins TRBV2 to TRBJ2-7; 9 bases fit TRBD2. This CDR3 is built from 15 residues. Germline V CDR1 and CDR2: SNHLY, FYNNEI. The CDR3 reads CASRDDLAGSYEQYF. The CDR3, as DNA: TGTGCCAGCCGTGATGATCTAGCGGGGTCCTACGAGCAGTACTTC.

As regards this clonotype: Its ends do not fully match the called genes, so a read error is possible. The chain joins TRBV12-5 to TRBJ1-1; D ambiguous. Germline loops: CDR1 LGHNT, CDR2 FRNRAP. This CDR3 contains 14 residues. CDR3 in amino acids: CASGFETPNTEALF. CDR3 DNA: TGTGCTAGTGGTTTCGAGACACCGAACACTGAAGCTCTCTTT.

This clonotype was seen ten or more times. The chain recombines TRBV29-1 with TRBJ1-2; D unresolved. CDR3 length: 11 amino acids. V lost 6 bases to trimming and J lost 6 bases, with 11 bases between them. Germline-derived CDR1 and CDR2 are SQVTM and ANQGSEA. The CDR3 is CSVRFLNGYTF. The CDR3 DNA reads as TGCAGCGTCCGCTTCCTTAATGGCTACACCTTC.

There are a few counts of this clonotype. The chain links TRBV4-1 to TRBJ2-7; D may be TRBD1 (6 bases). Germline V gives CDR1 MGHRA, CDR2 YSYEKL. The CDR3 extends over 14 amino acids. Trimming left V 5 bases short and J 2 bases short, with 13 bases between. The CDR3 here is CASSRTDSTYEQYF. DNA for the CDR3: TGCGCCAGCAGCAGGACAGACTCAACCTACGAGCAGTACTTC.

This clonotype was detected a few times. The CDR3 sequence is CASSYSVRDGIGYGYTF. The CDR3, as DNA: TGTGCCAGCAGTTACTCGGTCCGGGACGGCATTGGGTATGGCTACACCTTC. This rearrangement joins TRBV6-2 or TRBV6-3 to TRBJ1-2; a possible D gene is TRBD1 (5 bases). Germline loops: CDR1 MNHEY, CDR2 SVGEGT. This CDR3 contains 17 residues. V shed 0 bases and J shed 5 bases, with 19 bases lying between them.

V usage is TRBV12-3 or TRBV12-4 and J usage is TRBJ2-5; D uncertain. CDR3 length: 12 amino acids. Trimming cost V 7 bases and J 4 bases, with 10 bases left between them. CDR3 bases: TGTGCCAGCAATCTAATCGGAGAGACCCAGTACTTC. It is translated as CASNLIGETQYF.

The CDR3 protein is CASSRGGQGAPTNEKLFF. The CDR3 coding sequence is TGTGCCAGCAGCCGGGGGGGACAGGGGGCTCCCACTAATGAAAAACTGTTTTTT. The rearrangement joins TRBV13 to TRBJ1-4, with TRBD1 identical over 12 bases. This CDR3 spans 18 amino acids. J was trimmed by 2 bases and V by 5 bases; bases with no gene match: 9. Germline CDR1 and CDR2: PRHDT and FYEKMQ (reference sequence).

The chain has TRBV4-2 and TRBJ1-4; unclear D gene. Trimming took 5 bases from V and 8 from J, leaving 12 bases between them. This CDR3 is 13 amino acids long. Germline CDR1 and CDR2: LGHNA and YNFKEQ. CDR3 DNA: TGTGCCAGCAGCGGTTCCATGGGGGAAAAACTGTTTTTT. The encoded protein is CASSGSMGEKLFF.

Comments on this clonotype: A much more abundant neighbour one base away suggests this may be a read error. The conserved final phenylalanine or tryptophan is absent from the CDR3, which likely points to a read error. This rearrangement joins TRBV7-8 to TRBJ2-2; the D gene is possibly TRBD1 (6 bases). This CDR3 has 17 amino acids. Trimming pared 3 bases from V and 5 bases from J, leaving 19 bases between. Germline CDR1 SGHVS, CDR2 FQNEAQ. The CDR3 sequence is CASSLGRTVPETGELFS. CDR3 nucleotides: TGTGCCAGCAGCTTGGGTCGGACAGTTCCCGAGACCGGGGAGCTGTTTTCT.

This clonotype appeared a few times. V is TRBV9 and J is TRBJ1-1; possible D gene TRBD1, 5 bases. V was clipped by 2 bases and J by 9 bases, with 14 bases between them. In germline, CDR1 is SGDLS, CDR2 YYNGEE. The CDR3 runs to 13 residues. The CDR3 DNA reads TGTGCCAGCAGCGTGGGGGAGGCATCTCAAGCTTTCTTT. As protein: CASSVGEASQAFF.

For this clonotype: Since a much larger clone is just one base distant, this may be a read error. This CDR3 is CASVQLPEGLGLSGHTF. The CDR3 bases are TGTGCCAGCGTGCAATTACCAGAGGGATTAGGATTGAGTGGCCACACCTTC. The gene calls are TRBV2 and TRBJ1-2, with unresolved D. CDR1 SNHLY and CDR2 FYNNEI come from the germline V gene. This CDR3 spans 17 amino acids.

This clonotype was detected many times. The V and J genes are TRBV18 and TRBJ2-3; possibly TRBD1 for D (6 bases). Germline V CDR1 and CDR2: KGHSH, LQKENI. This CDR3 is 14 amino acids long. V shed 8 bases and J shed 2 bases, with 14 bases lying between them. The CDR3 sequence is CASRPRDNTDTQYF. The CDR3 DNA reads TGTGCCAGCCGACCCCGGGACAACACAGATACGCAGTATTTT.

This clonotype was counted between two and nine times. The CDR3, as DNA: TGTGCCAGCAGCTTGGCCGGCTCGGGGGTTCGTGGCAATCAGCCCCAGCATTTT. Its protein is CASSLAGSGVRGNQPQHF. V gene TRBV5-6 combines with J gene TRBJ1-5, with a possible D match to TRBD1 (5 bases). Per germline, CDR1 SGHDT and CDR2 YYEEEE. The CDR3 consists of 18 residues. The ends were cut back, 0 bases at V and 2 bases at J, with 18 bases in the middle.

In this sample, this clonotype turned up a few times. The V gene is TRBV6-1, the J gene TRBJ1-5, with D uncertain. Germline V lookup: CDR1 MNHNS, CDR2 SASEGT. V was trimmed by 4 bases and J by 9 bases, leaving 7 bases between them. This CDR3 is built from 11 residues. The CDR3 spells CASSGAWPQHF. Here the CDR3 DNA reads TGTGCCAGCAGTGGGGCCTGGCCCCAGCATTTT.

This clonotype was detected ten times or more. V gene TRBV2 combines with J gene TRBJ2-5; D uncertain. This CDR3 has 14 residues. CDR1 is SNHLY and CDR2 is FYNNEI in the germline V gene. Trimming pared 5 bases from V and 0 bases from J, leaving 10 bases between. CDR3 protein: CASSNRDYQETQYF. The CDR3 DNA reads TGTGCCAGCAGTAACAGAGATTACCAAGAGACCCAGTACTTC.

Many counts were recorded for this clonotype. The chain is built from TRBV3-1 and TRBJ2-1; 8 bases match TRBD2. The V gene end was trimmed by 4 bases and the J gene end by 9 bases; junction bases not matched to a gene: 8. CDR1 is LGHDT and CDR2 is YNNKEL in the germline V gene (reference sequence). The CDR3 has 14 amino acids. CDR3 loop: CASSPGGSRGEQFF. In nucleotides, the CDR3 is TGTGCCAGCAGCCCGGGGGGGAGTCGGGGTGAGCAGTTCTTC.

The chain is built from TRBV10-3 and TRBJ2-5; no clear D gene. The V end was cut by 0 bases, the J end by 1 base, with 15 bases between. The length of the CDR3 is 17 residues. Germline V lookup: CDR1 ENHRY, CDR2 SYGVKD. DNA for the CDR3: TGTGCCATCAGTGAGTCCCGAGGTGGAGCCTTCCAAGAGACCCAGTACTTC. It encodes CAISESRGGAFQETQYF.